The 10 T cell receptor beta chains given below trace back to one sample, sequenced in a study of blood T cells in healthy people across ages (dated by TCRdb to between 2014 and 2017). The library was obtained by 5' RACE. Reads for this sample came from an Illumina HiSeq 2500. The second PCR ran for about 6 to 12 cycles and used a J-beta primer mix along with a sample-barcoded 5' primer. Using fastp at Q25 and MiXCR, TCRdb reprocessed the public reads and kept productive beta chains. Identical CDR3 protein sequences are pooled into one entry, listed with their most common genes and DNA. The sample yields fewer than 700,000 distinct CDR3 sequences; less than 45% were counted once. About 30% of the sample comes from the top ten. Sequenced: blood. Receptor source: a man older than 75 in good health.

Details on this clonotype: A much more abundant neighbour one base away suggests this may be a read error. The V call is TRBV20-1, the J call TRBJ2-7; TRBD1 matches at 8 bases. From germline, CDR1 is DFQATT and CDR2 SNEGSKA (reference sequence). The CDR3 extends over 15 amino acids. J lost 7 bases, V lost 1 base, and 12 bases had no gene match. CDR3: CSARGGDRPEGEQYF. For the CDR3, the DNA is TGCAGTGCTAGAGGCGGGGACAGGCCCGAGGGGGAGCAGTACTTC.

Many counts were recorded for this clonotype. V is TRBV29-1 and J is TRBJ2-7; the match to TRBD2 covers 7 bases. The V gene end was trimmed by 5 bases and the J gene end by 4 bases; junction bases not matched to a gene: 5. Looked up from germline, CDR1 is SQVTM and CDR2 is ANQGSEA. The CDR3 loop spans 12 amino acids. The CDR3 DNA reads as TGCAGCGTTCGTTCGGGGGGATACGAGCAGTACTTC. It encodes CSVRSGGYEQYF.

The rearrangement uses TRBV19 and TRBJ1-5; possibly TRBD1 for D (6 bases). CDR1 is LNHDA and CDR2 is SQIVND in the germline V gene (reference sequence). V was shortened by 5 bases and J by 5 bases, with 10 bases between the two germline ends. This CDR3 is 13 amino acids long. DNA for the CDR3: TGTGCCAGTAGTTGGGACACCGATCAGCCCCAGCATTTT. This codes for CASSWDTDQPQHF.

This clonotype was observed a few times. CDR3 nucleotide sequence: TGTGCCAGCAGCCCTCCCACTAGATACGAGCAGTACTTC. This gives the protein CASSPPTRYEQYF. The chain is built from TRBV7-2 and TRBJ2-7; D may be TRBD2 (5 bases). From germline, CDR1 is SGHTA and CDR2 FQGNSA. Trimming shortened V by 5 bases and J by 4 bases, and 12 bases separated the two germline ends. The CDR3 is 13 amino acids.

This clonotype was found many times. This CDR3 is CSARRRDRVPDTQYF. The CDR3 nucleotides read TGCAGTGCTCGCCGCCGGGACAGGGTACCGGATACGCAGTATTTT. The V and J genes are TRBV20-1 and TRBJ2-3; 9 bases align to TRBD1. The CDR3 consists of 15 residues. Germline CDR1 reads DFQATT; CDR2 reads SNEGSKA (reference sequence). J gave up 6 bases and V 5 bases, and 12 bases lay outside the gene matches.

By share, this clonotype counts as medium-sized. V gene TRBV9 combines with J gene TRBJ1-1; unclear D gene. The germline gives CDR1 SGDLS, CDR2 YYNGEE. Trimming pared 4 bases from V and 1 base from J, leaving 14 bases between. There are 15 residues in the CDR3. The CDR3 reads CASSLRGNQNTEAFF. The CDR3 coding sequence is TGTGCCAGCAGCCTAAGAGGGAATCAGAACACTGAAGCTTTCTTT.

V and J are TRBV6-1 and TRBJ2-3; D may match TRBD1 or TRBD2 (5 bases each). Trimming took off 7 bases at V and 5 bases at J, with 19 bases between the two ends. Germline loops: CDR1 MNHNS, CDR2 SASEGT. This CDR3 is 15 amino acids long. The CDR3 region has the DNA TGTGCCAGCAACTCGGGGACGATCCTCATAGATACGCAGTATTTT. Encoded protein: CASNSGTILIDTQYF.

The chain couples TRBV19 to TRBJ2-4; TRBD1 agrees at 8 bases. CDR3 length: 15 residues. CDR1 is LNHDA and CDR2 is SQIVND in the germline V gene (reference sequence). V gave up 5 bases and J gave up 5 bases; unmatched junction bases: 8. CDR3 nucleotide sequence: TGTGCCAGTAGTCTCCCGGACAGGGTGGAAAACATTCAGTACTTC. It codes for CASSLPDRVENIQYF.

This clonotype was detected a few times. The chain links TRBV7-3 to TRBJ2-1, with TRBD1 identical over 7 bases. Unmatched junction bases numbered 5, after V lost 5 bases and J lost 4 bases. This CDR3 is built from 14 residues. Germline V gene lookup returns CDR1 SGHTA and CDR2 FQGTGA. CDR3 nucleotide sequence: TGTGCCAGCAGCATGGGGACAGTGTACAATGAGCAGTTCTTC. It specifies CASSMGTVYNEQFF.

V usage is TRBV3-1 and J usage is TRBJ2-7; 14 positions match TRBD2. This CDR3 spans 16 amino acids. CDR1 and CDR2 (germline): LGHDT, YNNKEL (reference sequence). The V gene end was trimmed by 4 bases and the J gene end by 6 bases; junction bases not matched to a gene: 8. The CDR3 DNA reads as TGTGCCAGCAGCCGGGGGGGACTAGCGGGAGCTGGCGAGCAGTACTTC. Its translation is CASSRGGLAGAGEQYF.